This entry lists 30 T cell receptor beta chains sequenced from one sample in a study of metastatic and nonmetastatic thyroid tumors. All patients reached thyroid surgery having received no treatment beforehand. TCRdb re-clonotyped the PCR reads through MiXCR. Of tens of thousands of clones detected, roughly an eighth appear once; the ten largest clones hold roughly 10%. The sequencing sample was made of tumor tissue. These receptors all come from a female donor with papillary thyroid cancer or a benign thyroid nodule (not recorded which). Some clones in this sample may be carry-over from other donors' samples.

This chain connects TRBV12-3 or TRBV12-4 to TRBJ2-3; TRBD2 matches at 16 bases. This CDR3 is built from 18 residues. The V segment lost 5 bases and the J segment 9 bases; nucleotides outside the gene matches: 14. The CDR3 DNA follows: TGTGCCAGCAGTACACCCGCGGGGACTAGCGGGGGGGGGCAGACGCAGTATTTT. This codes for CASSTPAGTSGGGQTQYF.

This clone was counted only a few times. Just one base apart from a much larger clone, this may be a read error. The V and J genes are TRBV10-3 and TRBJ2-7; unclear D gene. This CDR3 is built from 12 residues. The V gene's germline CDR1 is ENHRY and CDR2 SYGVKD. The V end was cut by 8 bases, the J end by 2 bases, with 10 bases between. The CDR3: CAIVSAPYEQYF. CDR3 coding DNA: TGTGCCATCGTCAGCGCCCCCTACGAGCAGTACTTC.

This clone was detected ten times or more. Here the CDR3 DNA reads TGCAGCGTTGATGGCGGCAGCTCTGGAAACACCATATATTTT. Encoded protein: CSVDGGSSGNTIYF. The gene calls are TRBV29-1 and TRBJ1-3; D unclear. With 3 bases removed from V and 0 bases from J, the gap between germline ends came to 9 bases. This CDR3 spans 14 amino acids. Germline V gene lookup returns CDR1 SQVTM and CDR2 ANQGSEA. Variable domain in full (rest from reference TRBV29-1 and TRBJ1-3): SAVISQKPSRDICQRGTSLTIQCQVDSQVTMMFWYRQQPGQSLTLIATANQGSEATYESGFVIDKFPISRPNLTFSTLTVSNMSPEDSSIYLCSVDGGSSGNTIYFGEGSWLTVV.

This clone was recorded many times. The sample has other DNA sequences that encode this CDR3 too. This chain links TRBV20-1 with TRBJ2-1; tentative D call: TRBD2 (5 bases). Germline V CDR1 and CDR2: DFQATT, SNEGSKA (reference sequence). This CDR3 is 15 amino acids long. V lost 0 bases and J lost 2, with 11 bases in between. The CDR3 DNA reads TGCAGTGCTAGAGATCTTAGCGCTACCTACAATGAGCAGTTCTTC. Amino acid sequence: CSARDLSATYNEQFF.

This clone was counted ten times or more. This rearrangement joins TRBV11-1 to TRBJ2-3; D is unresolved. In germline, CDR1 is SGHAT, CDR2 FQDESV (reference sequence). The V gene lost 5 bases and the J gene lost 0 bases, with 15 bases spanning the gap. The CDR3 covers 16 residues. This CDR3 is CASSPRTYPSTDTQYF. CDR3 nucleotides: TGTGCCAGCAGCCCTCGGACGTACCCTAGCACAGATACGCAGTATTTT.

The chain employs TRBV20-1 and TRBJ2-7; the D is unclear. CDR1 DFQATT and CDR2 SNEGSKA come from the germline V gene (reference sequence). Deletions cut 4 bases from V and 2 bases from J, with 18 bases between. This CDR3 contains 15 residues. CDR3 region: CSAISGATLAYEQYF. The DNA of the CDR3 is TGCAGTGCTATATCAGGCGCTACCCTAGCCTACGAGCAGTACTTC.

This chain uses TRBV7-9 with TRBJ2-7; TRBD1 agrees at 7 bases. The CDR3 runs to 13 residues. The J segment lost 3 bases and the V segment lost 7 bases, leaving 6 bases of the junction unmatched. Germline V gene sequence: CDR1 SEHNR, CDR2 FQNEAQ (reference sequence). The CDR3 loop reads CASIPRDSYEQYF. The CDR3 bases are TGTGCCAGCATCCCTAGGGACAGCTACGAGCAGTACTTC. Full variable domain (remainder filled in from reference TRBV7-9 and TRBJ2-7): DTGVSQNPRHKITKRGQNVTFRCDPISEHNRLYWYRQTLGQGPEFLTYFQNEAQLEKSRLLSDRFSAERPKGSFSTLEIQRTEQGDSAMYLCASIPRDSYEQYFGPGTRLTVT.

This clone was recorded many times. J is TRBJ2-7 and V is TRBV12-5; D is uncertain. Per germline, CDR1 LGHNT and CDR2 FRNRAP. Between the trimmed V and J ends, which lost 3 bases and 3 bases, there was a span of 6 bases. CDR3 length: 12 amino acids. The CDR3 DNA follows: TGTGCTAGTGGTTTCGCCGTCTACGAGCAGTACTTC. The encoded protein is CASGFAVYEQYF.

This clone was detected many times. This CDR3 is also generated by other DNA sequences in the sample. The CDR3 sequence: CSVEFSGMFTDTQYF. The CDR3 nucleotides are TGCAGCGTTGAATTTAGCGGGATGTTCACAGATACGCAGTATTTT. J is TRBJ2-3 and V is TRBV29-1; 8 nucleotides match TRBD2. The germline V gene encodes CDR1 SQVTM and CDR2 ANQGSEA. The CDR3 loop spans 15 amino acids. J lost 2 bases, V lost 2 bases, and 6 bases had no gene match.

The V and J genes are TRBV12-3 or TRBV12-4 and TRBJ2-1; 8 bases line up with TRBD1. V gave up 2 bases and J gave up 0 bases; unmatched junction bases: 12. This CDR3 region has 19 residues. CDR3 DNA: TGTGCCAGCAGTTTAAGACAGGGGCGCACGTTAAGCTCCTACAATGAGCAGTTCTTC. This translates into CASSLRQGRTLSSYNEQFF.

As to this clone: The sample carries other DNA sequences with the same CDR3. The V call is TRBV5-5, the J call TRBJ2-5; a weak D match, TRBD2 (5 bases). The CDR3 loop spans 14 amino acids. Germline values: CDR1 SGHKS, CDR2 YYEKEE (reference sequence). The V gene lost 8 bases and the J gene lost 1 base, with 15 bases spanning the gap. CDR3: CASTLRAVQETQYF. CDR3 DNA: TGTGCCAGTACTTTGAGGGCTGTCCAAGAGACCCAGTACTTC.

The chain couples TRBV7-2 to TRBJ2-7; 9 bases fit TRBD1. There are 15 residues in the CDR3. Per germline, CDR1 SGHTA and CDR2 FQGNSA. Losses at the gene ends were 0 bases for V and 3 bases for J; bases not matched to a gene: 3. Here the CDR3 DNA reads TGTGCCAGCAGCTTAGCGTGGGACAGGGTCTACGAGCAGTACTTC. It encodes CASSLAWDRVYEQYF.

Comment on this clone: A much larger clone differs from this one at a single base, so this may be a read error. In the same sample, other DNA sequences code for this CDR3. This rearrangement joins TRBV20-1 to TRBJ1-6; TRBD1 matches 7 bases. This CDR3 spans 14 amino acids. Germline V gene data show CDR1 as DFQATT and CDR2 as SNEGSKA (reference sequence). After removal of 6 bases from V and 4 bases from J, the junction contained 6 bases not matched to a gene. This chain's CDR3 is CSARSTGYNSPLHF. In DNA, the CDR3 is TGCAGTGCCAGGTCGACAGGGTATAATTCACCCCTCCACTTT.

Ten or more counts support this clone. V and J are TRBV14 and TRBJ2-3; possibly TRBD1 or TRBD2 for D (5 bases each). This CDR3 contains 15 residues. V was trimmed by 1 base and J by 2 bases, leaving 10 bases between them. Germline assignment: CDR1 SGHDN and CDR2 FVKESK. The CDR3 reads CASSQVRGFTDTQYF. In nucleotides, the CDR3 is TGTGCCAGCAGCCAAGTGAGGGGCTTCACAGATACGCAGTATTTT.

This clone was seen ten or more times. This chain connects TRBV6-1 to TRBJ2-1, with D unclear. Germline loops: CDR1 MNHNS, CDR2 SASEGT. V was trimmed by 2 bases and J by 6 bases, leaving 11 bases between them. The CDR3 is 14 amino acids. The CDR3 DNA reads as TGTGCCAGCAGTGAACTTGGATATTTCAATGAGCAGTTCTTC. This encodes CASSELGYFNEQFF.

The sample holds many counts of this clone. V is TRBV28 and J is TRBJ1-1, with a weak D call TRBD1 (5 bases). This CDR3 is built from 17 residues. Germline CDR1 is MDHEN and CDR2 is SYDVKM. V was trimmed by 3 bases and J by 0 bases, leaving 17 bases between them. CDR3 sequence (DNA): TGTGCCAGCAGTTTCCCCGCCTGGACACCTTTGAACACTGAAGCTTTCTTT. Residues: CASSFPAWTPLNTEAFF.

This clone was counted ten times or more. This rearrangement joins TRBV11-2 to TRBJ1-1; D might be TRBD1 (6 bases). The CDR3 runs 15 residues. Germline CDR1 is SGHAT and CDR2 is FQNNGV. V was pared by 5 bases and J by 0 bases, with 13 bases between. CDR3 DNA sequence: TGTGCCAGCAGCCACATAGGGGGGTTGAACACTGAAGCTTTCTTT. Amino acid sequence: CASSHIGGLNTEAFF.

Worth noting for this clone: It may be a read error: a sequence one base away is much more abundant. The chain is built from TRBV27 and TRBJ2-7, with 9 bases fitting TRBD1. From germline, CDR1 is MNHEY and CDR2 SMNVEV (reference sequence). CDR3 length: 17 amino acids. The CDR3 DNA follows: TGTGCCAGCAACCCCTCCCCCCCCGCCGGGACAGGGAACGAGCATTACTTC. Translating gives CASNPSPPAGTGNEHYF.

The table lists this clone with a few counts. This could be a read error, since a much larger clone is one nucleotide away. The gene calls are TRBV15 and TRBJ1-1; 7 nucleotides line up with TRBD1. This CDR3 spans 14 amino acids. Germline V gene lookup returns CDR1 LNHNV and CDR2 YYDKDF (reference sequence). The CDR3 DNA is TGTGCCACCAGCAGTGGGACAGCGAACAATGAAGCTTTCTTT. It specifies CATSSGTANNEAFF.

This clone was counted ten times or more. The V and J genes are TRBV11-2 and TRBJ2-5, with D tentatively TRBD2 (6 bases). The CDR3 is 14 residues long. V shed 1 base and J shed 7 bases, with 13 bases lying between them. Germline V lookup: CDR1 SGHAT, CDR2 FQNNGV. The CDR3 loop is CASSLGGRGGTQYF. In nucleotides, the CDR3 is TGTGCCAGCAGCTTAGGGGGAAGGGGAGGGACCCAGTACTTC.

This clone was seen repeatedly, ten times or more. This rearrangement joins TRBV20-1 to TRBJ2-3, with D hard to call. The CDR3 contains 14 residues. V dropped 0 bases and J dropped 0 bases, with 7 bases sitting between them. Germline assignment: CDR1 DFQATT and CDR2 SNEGSKA (reference sequence). The CDR3 loop is CSARDVGSTDTQYF. The DNA of the CDR3 is TGCAGTGCTAGAGATGTGGGAAGCACAGATACGCAGTATTTT.

This clone was observed at least ten times. The chain has TRBV2 and TRBJ1-2, with TRBD1 matching over 9 bases. Unmatched junction bases numbered 9, after V lost 10 bases and J lost 6 bases. This CDR3 has 13 amino acids. Germline V gene sequence: CDR1 SNHLY, CDR2 FYNNEI. CDR3: CATRDRAYDGYTF. The CDR3 DNA reads as TGTGCCACCCGGGACAGGGCTTATGATGGCTACACCTTC. The full variable domain, its missing parts supplied by reference TRBV2 and TRBJ1-2, is EPEVTQTPSHQVTQMGQEVILRCVPISNHLYFYWYRQILGQKVEFLVSFYNNEISEKSEIFDDQFSVERPDGSNFTLKIRSTKLEDSAMYFCATRDRAYDGYTFGSGTRLTVV.

The chain uses TRBV11-2 and TRBJ2-1; weak D call: TRBD2 (6 bases). V was shortened by 1 base and J by 3 bases, with 13 bases between the two germline ends. This CDR3 has 16 residues. CDR1 and CDR2 (germline): SGHAT, FQNNGV. The CDR3 nucleotides are TGTGCCAGCAGCTTAGTTTCGGGAGCGGGCTACAATGAGCAGTTCTTC. Protein: CASSLVSGAGYNEQFF.

This clone was detected ten times or more. The chain couples TRBV7-8 to TRBJ1-3; no reliable D call. V shed 3 bases and J shed 4 bases, with 13 bases lying between them. The CDR3 loop spans 15 amino acids. CDR1 is SGHVS and CDR2 is FQNEAQ in the germline V gene. CDR3 bases: TGTGCCAGCAGCTTTACAGAAGGTAGAGGAAACACCATATATTTT. Protein: CASSFTEGRGNTIYF.

This clone has more than one count but fewer than ten. With a much larger clone just one base away, this may be a read error. The rearrangement links TRBV19 to TRBJ1-2; weak D call: TRBD1 (6 bases). The CDR3 totals 14 residues. Germline V gene lookup returns CDR1 LNHDA and CDR2 SQIVND (reference sequence). Trimming removed 1 base at V and 5 bases at J, with 11 bases between. The CDR3 reads CASSIGRGPYGYTF. The CDR3, as DNA: TGTGCCAGTAGTATAGGGCGGGGGCCTTATGGCTACACCTTC. Based on the CDR3 plus reference TRBV19 and TRBJ1-2, the full variable domain is DGGITQSPKYLFRKEGQNVTLSCEQNLNHDAMYWYRQDPGQGLRLIYYSQIVNDFQKGDIAEGYSVSREKKESFPLTVTSAQKNPTAFYLCASSIGRGPYGYTFGSGTRLTVV.

This clone was picked up one time. This sequence may be a read error, since a much larger clone differs from it by one base. This chain uses TRBV4-1 with TRBJ2-1, with 13 bases matching TRBD2. The CDR3 sequence is 16 residues long. Germline V CDR1 and CDR2: MGHRA, YSYEKL. The CDR3 DNA is TGCGCCAGCAGCCAGGACGGACTAGCGGGAGCTGTTGAGCAGCTCTTC. Amino acids: CASSQDGLAGAVEQLF.

Many counts were recorded for this clone. The CDR3 region is CAWSPTREQFF. DNA for the CDR3: TGTGCCTGGAGTCCTACGAGGGAGCAGTTCTTC. This sequence joins TRBV30 and TRBJ2-1; no clear D gene. The CDR3 covers 11 residues. Germline CDR1 is GTSNPN and CDR2 is SVGIG (reference sequence). The germline V and J ends were trimmed by 2 bases and 10 bases, with 9 bases remaining between them. The whole variable domain, filled in from reference TRBV30 and TRBJ2-1, reads SQTIHQWPATLVQPVGSPLSLECTVEGTSNPNLYWYRQAAGRGLQLLFYSVGIGQISSEVPQNLSASRPQDRQFILSSKKLLLSDSGFYLCAWSPTREQFFGPGTRLTVL.

The table lists this clone with many counts. The rearrangement joins TRBV12-3 or TRBV12-4 to TRBJ2-7, with D perhaps matching TRBD1 (5 bases). The CDR3 extends over 13 amino acids. Trimming took off 8 bases at V and 1 base at J, with 12 bases between the two ends. This chain's CDR3 is CASAKQASYEQYF. In nucleotides, the CDR3 is TGTGCCAGCGCAAAACAGGCATCCTACGAGCAGTACTTC.

This clone showed up just a few times. One base away lies a much larger clone, so this may be a sequencing read error. The chain couples TRBV11-2 to TRBJ1-6; TRBD1 aligns across 9 bases. The germline gives CDR1 SGHAT, CDR2 FQNNGV. The CDR3 runs 16 residues. J was trimmed by 7 bases and V by 5 bases; bases with no gene match: 9. CDR3: CASSQPQGAVNSPLHF. The CDR3 nucleotides are TGTGCCAGCAGCCAGCCACAGGGGGCTGTGAATTCACCCCTCCACTTT.

As concerns this clone: Being one base from a much bigger clone, this may be a read error. The chain is built from TRBV10-3 and TRBJ1-3; D remains unclear. Germline loops: CDR1 ENHRY, CDR2 SYGVKD. The CDR3 is made up of 14 amino acids. The CDR3 DNA is TGTGCCATCGCGGACTCAGCCTCTGGAAACACCAAATATTTT. This translates into CAIADSASGNTKYF.